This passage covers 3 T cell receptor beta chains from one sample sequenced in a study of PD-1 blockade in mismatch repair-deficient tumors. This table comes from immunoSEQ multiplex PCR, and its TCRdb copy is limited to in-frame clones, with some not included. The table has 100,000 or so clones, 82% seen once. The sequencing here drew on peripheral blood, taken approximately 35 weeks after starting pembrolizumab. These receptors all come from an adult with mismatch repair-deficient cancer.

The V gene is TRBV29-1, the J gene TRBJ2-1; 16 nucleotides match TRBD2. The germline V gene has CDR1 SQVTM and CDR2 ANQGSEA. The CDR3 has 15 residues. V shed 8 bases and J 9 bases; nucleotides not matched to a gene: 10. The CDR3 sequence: CSPIIGTSGRVEQFF. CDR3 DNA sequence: TGCAGCCCTATAATCGGGACTAGCGGGAGGGTTGAGCAGTTCTTC.

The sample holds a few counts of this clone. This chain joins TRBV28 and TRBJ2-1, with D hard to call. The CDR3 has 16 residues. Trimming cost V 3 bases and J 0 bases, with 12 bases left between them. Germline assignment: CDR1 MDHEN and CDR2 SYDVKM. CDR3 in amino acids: CASSLVSASSYNEQFF. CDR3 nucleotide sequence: TGTGCCAGCAGTTTGGTGAGCGCGAGCTCCTACAATGAGCAGTTCTTC.

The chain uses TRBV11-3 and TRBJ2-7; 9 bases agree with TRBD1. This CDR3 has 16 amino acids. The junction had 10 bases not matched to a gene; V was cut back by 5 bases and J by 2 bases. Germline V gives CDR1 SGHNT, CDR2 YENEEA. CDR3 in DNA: TGTGCCAGCAGCCTCGGACAGGGGAAACGGGCCTACGAGCAGTACTTC. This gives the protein CASSLGQGKRAYEQYF. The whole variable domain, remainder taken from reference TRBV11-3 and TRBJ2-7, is EAGVVQSPRYKIIEKKQPVAFWCNPISGHNTLYWYLQNLGQGPELLIRYENEEAVDDSQLPKDRFSAERLKGVDSTLKIQPAELGDSAVYLCASSLGQGKRAYEQYFGPGTRLTVT.